Following are 5 T cell receptor beta chains from one sample sequenced in a study of T cell repertoires in cytomegalovirus infection. In TCRdb, the reads were re-called with MiXCR into one record per CDR3 protein. Of about 740,000 distinct CDR3 sequences detected, approximately 33% appear once; the ten largest clones hold 15% to 20%. Their recognized antigens are unknown. The material was cultured PBMCs, obtained from culture after CMV antigen stimulation. These receptors were collected from a human donor in good health (CMV status not recorded). Some clones in this sample may be carry-over from other donors' samples.

This clonotype was seen a few times. The rearrangement uses TRBV7-9 and TRBJ2-7; 10 bases are shared with TRBD2. The V gene's germline CDR1 is SEHNR and CDR2 FQNEAQ (reference sequence). Trimming cost V 5 bases and J 4 bases; bases outside gene matches: 5. This CDR3 has 14 residues. The CDR3, as DNA: TGTGCCAGCAGCCTGGGGACTAGCGCGTACGAGCAGTACTTC. It encodes CASSLGTSAYEQYF.

V is TRBV11-2 and J is TRBJ2-1; the D gene is possibly TRBD2 (6 bases). Deletions cut 5 bases from V and 1 base from J, with 15 bases between. There are 16 residues in the CDR3. Germline-derived CDR1 and CDR2 are SGHAT and FQNNGV. The CDR3: CASSPDGGFSYNEQFF. CDR3 coding DNA: TGTGCCAGCAGCCCAGATGGGGGGTTTTCCTACAATGAGCAGTTCTTC.

V gene TRBV27 combines with J gene TRBJ1-6; no definite D call. Germline V lookup: CDR1 MNHEY, CDR2 SMNVEV (reference sequence). The CDR3 runs 14 residues. Trimming pared 5 bases from V and 5 bases from J, leaving 10 bases between. The DNA of the CDR3 is TGTGCCAGCAGTAGGTCGGCTGATAATTCACCCCTCCACTTT. Translating gives CASSRSADNSPLHF.

The rearrangement joins TRBV2 to TRBJ2-1; 8 nucleotides line up with TRBD1. CDR1 and CDR2 (germline): SNHLY, FYNNEI. The J segment lost 7 bases and the V segment lost 6 bases, leaving 14 bases of the junction unmatched. There are 16 residues in the CDR3. CDR3 loop: CASSSSPGGRWNEQFF. Written as DNA, the CDR3 is TGTGCCAGCAGCTCCTCCCCAGGGGGCCGTTGGAATGAGCAGTTCTTC.

This chain joins TRBV5-1 and TRBJ2-1, with D hard to call. The CDR3 runs to 14 residues. The germline V gene has CDR1 SGHRS and CDR2 YFSETQ. With 0 bases removed from V and 9 bases from J, the gap between germline ends came to 13 bases. This chain's CDR3 is CASSLDPTPGEQFF. For the CDR3, the DNA is TGCGCCAGCAGCTTGGACCCCACCCCCGGTGAGCAGTTCTTC.